The rows below give T cell receptor beta chains drawn from one sample of a study of regulatory T cells in long-lasting Graves disease. TCRdb reprocessed the multiplex PCR reads with MiXCR, giving one entry per CDR3 protein. The data hold approximately 540,000 distinct CDR3 sequences, with 9.5% to 15% observed a single time. The same sample was also studied in work on T cells in Graves' hyperthyroidism and ophthalmopathy.

Source: peripheral blood mononuclear cells (PBMCs), taken at new diagnosis, from a patient treated with antithyroid drugs. These receptors came from a woman in her twenties or thirties with Graves disease. Each CDR3 is given with its conserved first and last residue. Fields, in order: clone size, D gene, J gene, CDR3 length, V gene, CDR3 DNA, CDR3 protein. D genes are given only for firm matches. Rows may omit the clone size; those that give it use once, few, many or a size class.

size: few; D: .; J: TRBJ2-1; length: 11; V: TRBV6-2/TRBV6-3; DNA: TGTGCCAGCAGTTCCTTAGATGAGCAGTTCTTC; CDR3: CASSSLDEQFF
size: many; D: .; J: TRBJ2-3; length: 14; V: TRBV5-1; DNA: TGCGCCAGCAGCCCCCGGTCGGCCGCGGAAACGCAGTATTTT; CDR3: CASSPRSAAETQYF
size: few; D: TRBD2; J: TRBJ2-5; length: 16; V: TRBV6-4; DNA: TGTGCCAGCAGCCGAAAGAAGGCGGCAGCGGGGGAGACCCAGTACTTC; CDR3: CASSRKKAAAGETQYF
size: .; D: .; J: TRBJ2-7; length: 14; V: TRBV3-1; DNA: TGTGCCAGCAGCCGAACAGGGTTCCCAGGCGAGCAGTACTTC; CDR3: CASSRTGFPGEQYF
size: few; D: TRBD1; J: TRBJ2-3; length: 19; V: TRBV12-3/TRBV12-4; DNA: TGTGCCAGCAGTTCCGGACAGGGACGGATGGTCCTGAGCACAGATACGCAGTATTTT; CDR3: CASSSGQGRMVLSTDTQYF
size: few; D: TRBD2; J: TRBJ2-7; length: 14; V: TRBV6-1; DNA: TGTGCCAGCAACGAACTAGCGGGTAGCGTAGAGCAGTACTTC; CDR3: CASNELAGSVEQYF
size: many; D: .; J: TRBJ1-6; length: 15; V: TRBV27; DNA: TGTGCCAGCAGTTTACAAGATTTGATTAATTCACCCCTCCACTTT; CDR3: CASSLQDLINSPLHF
size: many; D: TRBD1; J: TRBJ2-2; length: 15; V: TRBV7-2; DNA: TGTGCCAGCAGTTTAAGACAGGGGAGGACCGGGGAGCTGTTTTTT; CDR3: CASSLRQGRTGELFF
size: many; D: .; J: TRBJ2-5; length: 15; V: TRBV7-9; DNA: TGTGCCAGCAGCTTAGATGGCGGCGGACAAGAGACCCAGTACTTC; CDR3: CASSLDGGGQETQYF
size: .; D: .; J: TRBJ2-2; length: 13; V: TRBV18; DNA: TGTGCCAGCTCACCACAAGAGACCGGGGAGCTGTTTTTT; CDR3: CASSPQETGELFF
size: many; D: TRBD2; J: TRBJ2-7; length: 13; V: TRBV20-1; DNA: TGCAGTGCTAGGCTAGCGGGAGGCGGAGAGCAGTACTTC; CDR3: CSARLAGGGEQYF
size: many; D: TRBD2; J: TRBJ2-3; length: 17; V: TRBV11-2; DNA: TGTGCCAGCAGCTTACTGTCCGGGGGGGCCGTCACAGATACGCAGTATTTT; CDR3: CASSLLSGGAVTDTQYF
size: .; D: TRBD1; J: TRBJ1-2; length: 16; V: TRBV28; DNA: TGTGCCAGCAGTTTCGCCGGACAGGGCGTGGACTATGGCTACACCTTC; CDR3: CASSFAGQGVDYGYTF
size: .; D: TRBD1; J: TRBJ1-1; length: 15; V: TRBV29-1; DNA: TGCAGCGTACGCTGGGGCCAGGGGGCCTCTACTGAAGCTTTCTTT; CDR3: CSVRWGQGASTEAFF
size: many; D: TRBD1; J: TRBJ2-1; length: 20; V: TRBV19; DNA: TGTGCCAGTAGGCCTCGCAGACAGGGGGCCGGGACCCTAGGAGGCAATGAGCAGTTCTTC; CDR3: CASRPRRQGAGTLGGNEQFF
size: many; D: .; J: TRBJ2-7; length: 15; V: TRBV6-5; DNA: TGTGCCAGCAGTTACCCAAAAGACCATCACTACGAGCAGTACTTC; CDR3: CASSYPKDHHYEQYF
size: few; D: TRBD2; J: TRBJ2-1; length: 19; V: TRBV10-2; DNA: TGCGCCAGCGGGCAGTTGGGGACTAGCGGGAGATTATCGTACAATGAGCAGTTCTTC; CDR3: CASGQLGTSGRLSYNEQFF
size: many; D: .; J: TRBJ1-2; length: 14; V: TRBV30; DNA: TGTGCCTGGAGTGCAGGACCCATGCGCTATGGCTACACCTTC; CDR3: CAWSAGPMRYGYTF
size: many; D: TRBD1; J: TRBJ1-1; length: 13; V: TRBV5-1; DNA: TGTGCCAGCAGCCTGGGGACAGGGGCTAAAGCTTTCTTT; CDR3: CASSLGTGAKAFF
size: .; D: TRBD2; J: TRBJ2-3; length: 16; V: TRBV9; DNA: TGTGCCAGCAGCCCACCGGGGAGGGCGAGCACAGATACGCAGTATTTT; CDR3: CASSPPGRASTDTQYF
size: many; D: TRBD2; J: TRBJ2-1; length: 15; V: TRBV4-1; DNA: TGCGCCAGCAGTCCAAAACTAGCGGGAAAGGATGAGCAGTTCTTC; CDR3: CASSPKLAGKDEQFF
size: many; D: TRBD1; J: TRBJ2-3; length: 14; V: TRBV6-1; DNA: TGTGCCAGCAGGGGGACAGGGGACACAGATACGCAGTATTTT; CDR3: CASRGTGDTDTQYF
size: .; D: TRBD2; J: TRBJ2-7; length: 11; V: TRBV27; DNA: TGTGCCAGCATCGGGGGGAATAGAGAGTACTTC; CDR3: CASIGGNREYF
size: few; D: .; J: TRBJ2-7; length: 14; V: TRBV6-9; DNA: TGTGCCAGCAGTTACTTACAGGAATCCTACGAGCAGTACTTC; CDR3: CASSYLQESYEQYF
size: many; D: .; J: TRBJ2-7; length: 14; V: TRBV11-3; DNA: TGTGCCAGCAGCTTAAATTGGCTTCCCTACGAGCAGTACTTC; CDR3: CASSLNWLPYEQYF
size: many; D: TRBD2; J: TRBJ2-7; length: 16; V: TRBV2; DNA: TGTGCCAGCAGTGGGGGGATAGCGGGAGGTACTCTCGAGCAGTACTTC; CDR3: CASSGGIAGGTLEQYF
size: many; D: TRBD1; J: TRBJ2-5; length: 14; V: TRBV20-1; DNA: TGCAGTGCTAGAGTCGGGACAGGGGCAGAGACCCAGTACTTC; CDR3: CSARVGTGAETQYF
size: .; D: .; J: TRBJ2-7; length: 11; V: TRBV11-2; DNA: TGTGCCAGCAGCTTAGCGGCTGTGAAGTACTTC; CDR3: CASSLAAVKYF
size: .; D: .; J: TRBJ2-3; length: 17; V: TRBV24-1; DNA: TGTGCCACCAGTGACCCCTCGATGGCGGGACGACCCGGTACGCAGTATTTT; CDR3: CATSDPSMAGRPGTQYF
size: many; D: .; J: TRBJ2-1; length: 14; V: TRBV7-9; DNA: TGTGCCAGCAGACCCACAGGGACCTACAATGAGCAGTTCTTC; CDR3: CASRPTGTYNEQFF
size: .; D: TRBD2; J: TRBJ2-1; length: 16; V: TRBV24-1; DNA: TGTGCCACCAGTGACGGACTAGCGGGAGGGCGGAATGAGCAGTTCTTC; CDR3: CATSDGLAGGRNEQFF
size: many; D: .; J: TRBJ2-5; length: 16; V: TRBV7-8; DNA: TGTGCCAGCAGCTTAGAGTACCCCGGACCCCCAGAGACCCAGTACTTC; CDR3: CASSLEYPGPPETQYF